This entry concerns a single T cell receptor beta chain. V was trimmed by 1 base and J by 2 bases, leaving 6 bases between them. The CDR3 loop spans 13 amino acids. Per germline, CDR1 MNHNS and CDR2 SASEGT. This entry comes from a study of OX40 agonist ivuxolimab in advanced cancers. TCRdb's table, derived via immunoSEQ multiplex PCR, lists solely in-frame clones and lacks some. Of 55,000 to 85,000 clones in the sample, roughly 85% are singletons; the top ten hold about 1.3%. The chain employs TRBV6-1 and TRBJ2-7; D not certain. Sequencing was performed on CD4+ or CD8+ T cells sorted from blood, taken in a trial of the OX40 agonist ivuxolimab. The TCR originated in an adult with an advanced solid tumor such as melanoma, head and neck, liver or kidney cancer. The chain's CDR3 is CASSEVRAYEQYF. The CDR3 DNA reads TGTGCCAGCAGTGAAGTAAGGGCCTACGAGCAGTACTTC.